This TCR beta chain comes out of a study of blood T cell repertoires in COVID-19. Looking at the study overall: Sources were T cells, B-cell-depleted T cells, or PBMCs; the material itself was cDNA or gDNA.

The CDR3 is made up of 16 amino acids. Germline CDR1 reads SGHTA; CDR2 reads FQGNSA. Trimming pared 1 base from V and 1 base from J, leaving 13 bases between. The protocol was immunoSEQ multiplex PCR, while the TCRdb copy is restricted to in-frame clones and leaves out a portion. The data show roughly 120,000 clones, about 88% seen once. The TCR originated in a woman in her 70s who had recovered from COVID-19. Sequencing was performed on peripheral blood. The chain employs TRBV7-2 and TRBJ2-5; TRBD1 might be the D (5 bases). CDR3 region: CASSLVVTGPQETQYF. The CDR3 coding sequence is TGTGCCAGCAGCTTAGTGGTCACAGGCCCCCAAGAGACCCAGTACTTC.